These T cell receptor beta chains were read from a single sample in a study of shared clonotypes between healthy human individuals. TCRdb's table, derived via immunoSEQ multiplex PCR, lists solely in-frame clones and lacks some. The table lists around 2.5 million clones, more than 85% of them singletons, with about 0.38% in the top ten. The sequenced sample was naive CD4+ T cells from PBMCs. These receptors originate from a young man in good health. Some clones in this sample may be carry-over from other donors' samples. Each CDR3 is given with its conserved first and last residue.

v_gene	j_gene	CDR3aa
TRBV18	TRBJ2-7	CASSPTGGAYEQYF
TRBV6-5	TRBJ2-7	CASSYRGSHEQYF
TRBV6-5	TRBJ2-7	CASGVAGSSYEQYF
TRBV7-2	TRBJ2-2	CASTPRGRGPGELFF
TRBV7-3	TRBJ2-2	CASSLGTGRGELFF
TRBV7-9	TRBJ1-4	CASSTGTGALNEKLFF
TRBV5-1	TRBJ2-1	CASSSPASGTGGWDEQFF
TRBV5-1	TRBJ1-3	CASSLLDASSGNTIYF
TRBV28	TRBJ1-1	CASSLVGTVNTEAFF
TRBV7-9	TRBJ1-3	CASSLDPGAGNTIYF
TRBV29-1	TRBJ2-7	CSVNAGLVFGRYEQYF
TRBV29-1	TRBJ1-2	CSDRDGYTF
TRBV5-1	TRBJ2-2	CASSLETSNTGELFF
TRBV11-2	TRBJ2-3	CASSRGGSTDTQYF
TRBV6-5	TRBJ1-5	CASSYRTGSNQPQHF
TRBV7-2	TRBJ1-1	CASSLYGTNLNTEAFF
TRBV4-1	TRBJ2-7	CASSQAGTGPYEQYF
TRBV6-5	TRBJ2-3	CASSQGHTQYF
TRBV7-3	TRBJ1-1	CASSLTGNTEAFF